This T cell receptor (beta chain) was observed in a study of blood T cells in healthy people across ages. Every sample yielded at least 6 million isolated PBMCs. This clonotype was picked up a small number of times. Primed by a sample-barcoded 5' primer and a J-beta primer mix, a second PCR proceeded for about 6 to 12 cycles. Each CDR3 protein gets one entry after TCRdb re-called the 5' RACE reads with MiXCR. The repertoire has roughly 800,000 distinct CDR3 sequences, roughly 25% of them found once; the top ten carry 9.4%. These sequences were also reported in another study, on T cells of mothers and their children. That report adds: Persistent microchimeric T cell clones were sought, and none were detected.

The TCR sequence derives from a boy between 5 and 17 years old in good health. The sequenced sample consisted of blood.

CDR3 protein: CATSFREGTGELFF. Written as DNA, the CDR3 is TGTGCCACCAGTTTTCGGGAAGGGACCGGGGAGCTGTTTTTT. The chain combines TRBV24-1 with TRBJ2-2, with a tentative D call TRBD2 (5 bases). V was clipped by 6 bases and J by 5 bases, with 12 bases between them. CDR3 size: 14 residues. The germline CDR1 and CDR2 sequences are KGHDR and SFDVKD.